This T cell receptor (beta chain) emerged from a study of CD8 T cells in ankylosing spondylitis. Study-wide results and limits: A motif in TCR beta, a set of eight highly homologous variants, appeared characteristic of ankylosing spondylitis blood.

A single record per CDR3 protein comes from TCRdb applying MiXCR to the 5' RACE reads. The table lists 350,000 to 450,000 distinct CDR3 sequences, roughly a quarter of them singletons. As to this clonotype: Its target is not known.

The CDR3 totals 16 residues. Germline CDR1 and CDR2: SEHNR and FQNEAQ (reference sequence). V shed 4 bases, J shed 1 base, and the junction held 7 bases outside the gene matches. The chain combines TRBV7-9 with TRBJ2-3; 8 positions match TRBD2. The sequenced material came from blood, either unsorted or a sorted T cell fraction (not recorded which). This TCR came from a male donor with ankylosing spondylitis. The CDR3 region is CASSSKAGVRTDTQYF. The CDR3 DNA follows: TGTGCCAGCAGCTCAAAAGCGGGAGTTCGCACAGATACGCAGTATTTT.